The clone carrying this T cell receptor beta chain was picked up one time. The antigen is unknown. These data come from a study of cytomegalovirus exposure and HLA in healthy donors. Whole-study findings and limits: Later on, an analysis showed TCR association rates differing by HLA locus, with DRB1 the most and HLA-C the fewest.

The CDR3 is made up of 14 amino acids. With 4 bases clipped from V and 6 bases from J, the junction kept 8 bases outside the gene matches. Germline V gene sequence: CDR1 SGHRS, CDR2 YFSETQ. The PCR was carried out with 60 Vbeta primers and 13 Jbeta primers. Sequencing used immunoSEQ multiplex PCR; TCRdb keeps in-frame clones, though not all of them. The table has more than 85,000 clones, 63% seen once; the top ten hold about 5.9%. The specimen was PBMCs. The sequence was collected from a woman aged 30 to 39 in good health and CMV-seronegative. V usage is TRBV5-1 and J usage is TRBJ2-7; 9 positions agree with TRBD1. CDR3 nucleotides: TGCGCCAGCAGCACCGGGACAGGGTGGAGCGAGCAGTACTTC. Amino acid sequence: CASSTGTGWSEQYF.